The 11 T cell receptor beta chains below come from one sample, sequenced in a study of T-cell memory formation after mild COVID-19 listed by TCRdb under 2021. To prepare the library, 5' RACE was applied. Sequenced on an Illumina NovaSeq 6000. The public reads were run again by TCRdb, first through fastp at Q25 and then through MiXCR, and only productive beta chains were kept. Entries that share a CDR3 protein sequence are merged under the most common genes and DNA. The sample table holds hundreds of thousands of distinct CDR3 sequences, of which under 30% were seen once. Together, the top ten hold about 13% of the sample. Input material: PBMCs or a T cell subset sorted from them (not recorded which). The origin of the receptors is an adult woman who had mild COVID-19 (a few samples of this study predate the infection). The sample titles of this study are shuffled in the database, so cell type and time point are left out; the donor was told from shared clones.

Concerning this clonotype itself: Germline is not matched at one junction end, which may reflect a read error. The chain has TRBV12-3 or TRBV12-4 and TRBJ1-2; possible D gene TRBD1, 6 bases. The CDR3 spans 14 residues. CDR3 sequence reads: CASSLRQGLGGYTF. The CDR3 DNA follows: TGTGCAAGCAGTTTACGGCAGGGGCTTGGTGGCTACACCTTC.

V gene TRBV7-9 combines with J gene TRBJ2-3; D unclear. V gave up 2 bases and J gave up 0 bases, with 9 bases separating them. CDR1 and CDR2 (germline): SEHNR, FQNEAQ (reference sequence). The CDR3 spans 15 residues. The CDR3 reads CASSLTRVSTDTQYF. The CDR3 coding sequence is TGTGCCAGCAGCTTAACTCGGGTCAGCACAGATACGCAGTATTTT.

This clonotype was detected only a few times. The chain employs TRBV6-2 or TRBV6-3 and TRBJ2-2; 8 positions match TRBD2. CDR3 size: 17 residues. From germline, CDR1 is MNHEY and CDR2 SVGEGT. V lost 5 bases to trimming and J lost 3 bases; unmatched junction nucleotides: 11. The CDR3, as DNA: TGTGCCAGCAGTCCCCCTACGGGAGGGCCTTACACCGGGGAGCTGTTTTTT. The encoded protein is CASSPPTGGPYTGELFF.

This clonotype has only a few counts. The chain links TRBV24-1 to TRBJ2-5; TRBD1 might be the D (5 bases). The germline CDR1 and CDR2 sequences are KGHDR and SFDVKD. The CDR3 runs to 15 residues. Trimming pared 4 bases from V and 0 bases from J, leaving 11 bases between. CDR3 loop: CATSDSQGYQETQYF. The CDR3 nucleotides read TGTGCCACCAGTGACTCTCAGGGATACCAAGAGACCCAGTACTTC.

This clonotype was detected only once. The chain links TRBV12-3 or TRBV12-4 to TRBJ1-1; D remains ambiguous. V dropped 1 base and J dropped 3 bases, with 15 bases sitting between them. There are 16 residues in the CDR3. The CDR3 spells CASSLDHGLLYTEAFF. DNA of the CDR3: TGTGCCAGCAGTTTAGATCACGGTTTGTTGTACACTGAAGCTTTCTTT.

The chain employs TRBV19 and TRBJ2-7; TRBD2 matches 7 bases. The CDR3 contains 14 residues. From germline, CDR1 is LNHDA and CDR2 SQIVND (reference sequence). V shed 5 bases, J shed 2 bases, and the junction held 6 bases outside the gene matches. CDR3 in amino acids: CASSPVRGAYEQYF. The CDR3 DNA reads TGTGCCAGTAGTCCCGTACGGGGGGCCTACGAGCAGTACTTC.

CDR3: CSVLRSGNEQFF. CDR3 coding DNA: TGCAGCGTTCTCCGTTCGGGCAATGAGCAGTTCTTC. The gene calls are TRBV29-1 and TRBJ2-1; D call uncertain. The CDR3 has 12 amino acids. The V gene lost 5 bases and the J gene lost 6 bases, with 11 bases spanning the gap. Germline V gene lookup returns CDR1 SQVTM and CDR2 ANQGSEA.

A few counts support this clonotype. The chain joins TRBV20-1 to TRBJ2-1; TRBD1 matches at 9 bases. The junction had 7 bases not matched to a gene; V was cut back by 5 bases and J by 2 bases. CDR3 length: 15 residues. Germline V lookup: CDR1 DFQATT, CDR2 SNEGSKA (reference sequence). The CDR3 DNA follows: TGCAGTGCTGGTCGACAGGGGGAGGCCTACAATGAGCAGTTCTTC. It is translated as CSAGRQGEAYNEQFF.

The chain is built from TRBV5-1 and TRBJ1-1; D is possibly TRBD1 (5 bases). CDR3 length: 12 residues. Trimming removed 9 bases from V and 0 bases from J, with 9 bases in between. Germline V gives CDR1 SGHRS, CDR2 YFSETQ. CDR3 in amino acids: CATRGVNTEAFF. The CDR3 region has the DNA TGCGCCACCCGGGGGGTGAACACTGAAGCTTTCTTT.

This clonotype was seen more than once but under ten times. J is TRBJ2-3 and V is TRBV2; weak D call: TRBD2 (6 bases). Trimming left V 4 bases short and J 3 bases short, with 20 bases between. This CDR3 spans 17 amino acids. The germline CDR1 and CDR2 sequences are SNHLY and FYNNEI. The CDR3 sequence is CASSGLGRGRGTDTQYF. As DNA, the CDR3 is TGTGCCAGCAGTGGTCTTGGGCGGGGACGGGGTACAGATACGCAGTATTTT.

The chain recombines TRBV6-4 with TRBJ2-2; D remains unclear. Germline V gene data show CDR1 as MRHNA and CDR2 as SNTAGT. This CDR3 region has 13 residues. V was shortened by 2 bases and J by 6 bases, with 7 bases between the two germline ends. CDR3 protein: CASSDEAAGELFF. As DNA, the CDR3 is TGTGCCAGCAGTGACGAGGCCGCCGGGGAGCTGTTTTTT.